The source of this T cell receptor beta chain is a study of cytomegalovirus exposure and HLA in healthy donors. Study information: Samples from HLA-typed donors yielded around 85 million unique TCRs in an early data release. Points from the study as a whole: There were several of the most significant clusters that appeared linked to common viral pathogens in a later analysis.

In the PCR, 60 Vbeta and 13 Jbeta primers were used. Sequenced by immunoSEQ multiplex PCR; TCRdb stores in-frame clones only, minus some. This table has over 50,000 clones, 55% to 85% appearing once. The CDR3 length is 12 residues. Only a few counts were recorded for this clone. Its specificity is not known. The specimen sequenced was PBMCs. The rearrangement joins TRBV6-7 to TRBJ1-5, with TRBD1 identical over 10 bases. TRBV6-7 is assigned to the ORF class and has an uncertain function. The clonotype originates from a man aged 40-49 years in good health and CMV-seropositive. In nucleotides, the CDR3 is TGTGGATGGACAGGGGGGTCTCAGCCCCAGCATTTT. It specifies CGWTGGSQPQHF.